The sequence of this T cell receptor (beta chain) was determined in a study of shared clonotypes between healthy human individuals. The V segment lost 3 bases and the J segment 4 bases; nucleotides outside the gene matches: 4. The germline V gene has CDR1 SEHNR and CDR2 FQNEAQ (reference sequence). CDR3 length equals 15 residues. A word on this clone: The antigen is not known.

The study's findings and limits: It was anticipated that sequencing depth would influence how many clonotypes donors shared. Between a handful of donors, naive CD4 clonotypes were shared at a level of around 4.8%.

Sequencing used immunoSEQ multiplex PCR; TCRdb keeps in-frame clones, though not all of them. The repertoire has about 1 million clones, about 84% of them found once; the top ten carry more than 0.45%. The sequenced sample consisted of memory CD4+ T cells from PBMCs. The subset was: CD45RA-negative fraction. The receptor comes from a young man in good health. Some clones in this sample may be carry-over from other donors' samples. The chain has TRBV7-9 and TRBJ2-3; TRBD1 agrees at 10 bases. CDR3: CASSLGDRGSDTQYF. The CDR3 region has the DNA TGTGCCAGCAGCTTGGGGGACAGGGGATCAGATACGCAGTATTTT.